One and the same sample provided the 17 T cell receptor beta chains below, sequenced in a study of shared clonotypes between healthy human individuals. Profiled with immunoSEQ multiplex PCR; TCRdb holds only in-frame clones, not every one. The sample records fewer than 1 million clones, 96% being singletons. Naive CD8 isolation took CD45RO-negative cells positively selected for CCR7 and excluded terminally differentiated effector memory CD45RA+ cells. The sequencing sample was made of naive CD8+ T cells sorted from blood. All receptors derive from a man younger than 40 in good health.

The J gene is TRBJ2-1, the V gene TRBV4-1; perhaps TRBD1 as D (8 bases). CDR3 length equals 18 residues. Germline assignment: CDR1 MGHRA and CDR2 YSYEKL. V was shortened by 1 base and J by 1 base, with 17 bases between the two germline ends. The CDR3 bases are TGCGCCAGCAGCCAAGTCGCTCTACAGGGGGGGTCCTACAATGAGCAGTTCTTC. Its protein is CASSQVALQGGSYNEQFF.

V usage is TRBV9 and J usage is TRBJ2-1; D ambiguous. Germline V gene data show CDR1 as SGDLS and CDR2 as YYNGEE. This CDR3 has 12 residues. V was cut by 0 bases and J by 6 bases, with 4 bases left in between. CDR3 region: CASSVDLNEQFF. The CDR3 DNA is TGTGCCAGCAGCGTAGATCTCAATGAGCAGTTCTTC. Complete variable domain (other parts from reference TRBV9 and TRBJ2-1): DSGVTQTPKHLITATGQRVTLRCSPRSGDLSVYWYQQSLDQGLQFLIQYYNGEERAKGNILERFSAQQFPDLHSELNLSSLELGDSALYFCASSVDLNEQFFGPGTRLTVL.

J is TRBJ2-7 and V is TRBV6-1; 9 positions agree with TRBD2. CDR3 length equals 19 residues. Unmatched junction bases numbered 17, after V lost 2 bases and J lost 3 bases. The germline gives CDR1 MNHNS, CDR2 SASEGT. The CDR3 sequence is CASSEKGVAGVSRLYEQYF. The CDR3 DNA is TGTGCCAGCAGTGAAAAAGGGGTAGCGGGAGTGTCACGACTCTACGAGCAGTACTTC.

The chain recombines TRBV12-5 with TRBJ2-1; 7 bases fit TRBD2. The CDR3 has 17 residues. J was trimmed by 2 bases and V by 2 bases; bases with no gene match: 9. CDR1 is LGHNT and CDR2 is FRNRAP in the germline V gene. CDR3: CASGLFELATTYNEQFF. The CDR3 DNA follows: TGTGCTAGTGGTTTGTTCGAACTAGCGACAACCTACAATGAGCAGTTCTTC.

DNA for the CDR3: TGTGCCAGCAGCTCCCCCCCCGGGACAGGGGGCGGTTTGGGCTATGGCTACACCTTC. Translating it yields CASSSPPGTGGGLGYGYTF. V and J are TRBV7-6 and TRBJ1-2; 12 bases align to TRBD1. This CDR3 contains 19 residues. Germline CDR1 reads SGHVS; CDR2 reads FNYEAQ. V trimming: 4 bases; J trimming: 4 bases; junction bases outside the gene matches: 16. Full variable domain (remainder filled in from reference TRBV7-6 and TRBJ1-2): GAGVSQSPRYKVTKRGQDVALRCDPISGHVSLYWYRQALGQGPEFLTYFNYEAQQDKSGLPNDRFSAERPEGSISTLTIQRTEQRDSAMYRCASSSPPGTGGGLGYGYTFGSGTRLTVV.

V usage is TRBV29-1 and J usage is TRBJ2-1; D call uncertain. The V end lost 5 bases, the J end lost 6 bases, and 14 bases lay between the germline ends. Germline CDR1 and CDR2: SQVTM and ANQGSEA. This CDR3 region has 13 residues. The CDR3 DNA is TGCAGCGTTCAGTCTGGTAATGGCAATGAGCAGTTCTTC. This codes for CSVQSGNGNEQFF.

The chain is built from TRBV7-2 and TRBJ2-7; a possible D gene is TRBD1 (5 bases). Germline CDR1 SGHTA, CDR2 FQGNSA. The CDR3 totals 15 residues. Trimming left V 3 bases short and J 3 bases short, with 15 bases between. The DNA of the CDR3 is TGTGCCAGCAGCTTGGGGCGGAGTAATATCTACGAGCAGTACTTC. Translating it yields CASSLGRSNIYEQYF. The variable domain in full, completed from reference TRBV7-2 and TRBJ2-7, reads GAGVSQSPSNKVTEKGKDVELRCDPISGHTALYWYRQSLGQGLEFLIYFQGNSAPDKSGLPSDRFSAERTGGSVSTLTIQRTQQEDSAVYLCASSLGRSNIYEQYFGPGTRLTVT.

The V gene is TRBV18, the J gene TRBJ2-7, with 11 bases fitting TRBD2. Germline V gives CDR1 KGHSH, CDR2 LQKENI. With 3 bases clipped from V and 2 bases from J, the junction kept 15 bases outside the gene matches. CDR3 length: 19 amino acids. The CDR3 DNA reads as TGTGCCAGCTCACCGGGAGGCCAACTAGCGGGAGACGGGGCCTACGAGCAGTACTTC. Translation gives CASSPGGQLAGDGAYEQYF. Combining the CDR3 with reference TRBV18 and TRBJ2-7 gives the whole variable domain NAGVMQNPRHLVRRRGQEARLRCSPMKGHSHVYWYRQLPEEGLKFMVYLQKENIIDESGMPKERFSAEFPKEGPSILRIQQVVRGDSAAYFCASSPGGQLAGDGAYEQYFGPGTRLTVT.

The rearrangement joins TRBV11-3 to TRBJ2-1; D gene unclear. Germline V gives CDR1 SGHNT, CDR2 YENEEA. Trimming stripped 1 base from V and 5 bases from J, with 3 bases between. This CDR3 has 12 amino acids. The CDR3 is CASSLGNNEQFF. Here the CDR3 DNA reads TGTGCCAGCAGCTTAGGGAACAATGAGCAGTTCTTC.

The chain joins TRBV7-9 to TRBJ2-7; D call uncertain. CDR1 and CDR2 (germline): SEHNR, FQNEAQ (reference sequence). The CDR3 contains 14 residues. Trimming took off 5 bases at V and 3 bases at J, with 14 bases between the two ends. The CDR3 is CASSGLEDLYEQYF. CDR3 nucleotide sequence: TGTGCCAGCAGCGGGCTGGAAGACCTCTACGAGCAGTACTTC. The full variable domain, its missing parts supplied by reference TRBV7-9 and TRBJ2-7, is DTGVSQNPRHKITKRGQNVTFRCDPISEHNRLYWYRQTLGQGPEFLTYFQNEAQLEKSRLLSDRFSAERPKGSFSTLEIQRTEQGDSAMYLCASSGLEDLYEQYFGPGTRLTVT.

For the CDR3, the DNA is TGCAGCGTGGAACAGACTCCGGGCCCCGGGAGGGAGACCCAGTACTTC. This encodes CSVEQTPGPGRETQYF. V usage is TRBV29-1 and J usage is TRBJ2-5; 7 nucleotides align to TRBD2. V lost 6 bases, J lost 5 bases, and 18 bases stayed unmatched. The CDR3 contains 16 residues. CDR1 and CDR2 (germline): SQVTM, ANQGSEA.

This chain uses TRBV2 with TRBJ1-5; D gene unclear. There are 14 residues in the CDR3. V was shortened by 2 bases and J by 2 bases, with 7 bases between the two germline ends. CDR1 and CDR2 (germline): SNHLY, FYNNEI. The CDR3 sequence: CASSESLGNQPQHF. CDR3 bases: TGTGCCAGCAGTGAAAGTCTCGGCAATCAGCCCCAGCATTTT.

The chain joins TRBV16 to TRBJ2-5; D gene unclear. CDR3 length equals 15 residues. Germline values: CDR1 KGHSY, CDR2 FQNENV. V was clipped by 2 bases and J by 5 bases, with 15 bases between them. CDR3 in amino acids: CASSQTSPRMETQYF. The CDR3 coding sequence is TGTGCCAGCAGCCAAACCAGCCCGCGGATGGAGACCCAGTACTTC.

V gene TRBV28 combines with J gene TRBJ2-7; 8 bases agree with TRBD2. The CDR3 runs to 13 residues. After removal of 7 bases from V and 3 bases from J, the junction contained 5 bases not matched to a gene. Germline V gene sequence: CDR1 MDHEN, CDR2 SYDVKM. The CDR3 coding sequence is TGTGCCAGCAAAGTAGCGGGAAGCTACGAGCAGTACTTC. Protein product: CASKVAGSYEQYF.

V usage is TRBV4-1 and J usage is TRBJ2-1, with 14 positions matching TRBD2. V lost 2 bases, J lost 7 bases, and 4 bases stayed unmatched. CDR1 is MGHRA, CDR2 YSYEKL, per germline. The length of the CDR3 is 16 residues. The CDR3 nucleotides read TGCGCCAGCAGCCAACCGGGACTAGCGGGAGTTAATGAGCAGTTCTTC. This translates into CASSQPGLAGVNEQFF.

The genes are TRBV10-3 and TRBJ2-5; no firm D call. The CDR3 loop spans 15 amino acids. Germline CDR1 reads ENHRY; CDR2 reads SYGVKD. V lost 3 bases and J lost 2, with 13 bases in between. CDR3 sequence reads: CAISEAKLGQETQYF. The CDR3 nucleotides are TGTGCCATCAGTGAAGCCAAGCTGGGACAAGAGACCCAGTACTTC.

A single count supports this clone. CDR3 sequence: CASSVSGWDYEQYF. The CDR3 nucleotides read TGTGCCAGCAGCGTTAGCGGGTGGGACTACGAGCAGTACTTC. This rearrangement joins TRBV9 to TRBJ2-7, with TRBD2 matching over 7 bases. This CDR3 is built from 14 residues. From germline, CDR1 is SGDLS and CDR2 YYNGEE. Trimming took 2 bases from V and 3 from J; bases not matched to a gene: 5.